The clone carrying this TCR beta chain has a count of ten or more. Preparing the TCRbeta library involved the use of unique molecular identifiers. TCRdb reprocessed the PCR reads via MiXCR and lists one record per CDR3 protein. The sample lists more than 85,000 distinct CDR3 sequences, about a tenth occurring once. This specimen belongs to a study of T-cell reconstitution after alpha-beta-depleted transplantation in children. Trimming took 0 bases from V and 4 from J; bases not matched to a gene: 10. Germline V lookup: CDR1 SQVTM, CDR2 ANQGSEA. The CDR3 length is 17 residues. The material was PBMCs from the stem cell graft donor, obtained from the stem cell graft. The source of this sequence is a human donor who donated a stem cell graft to a child with acute lymphoblastic leukemia. The chain is built from TRBV29-1 and TRBJ2-3; 10 bases map to TRBD2. CDR3 region: CSVEEGVSGRAPDTQYF. CDR3 DNA sequence: TGCAGCGTTGAAGAGGGGGTGAGCGGGAGGGCCCCAGATACGCAGTATTTT.